In this sample, the clone carrying this T cell receptor beta chain turned up a few times. No antigen is known for it. TCRalpha and TCRbeta libraries used 5'RACE with constant-segment primers and UMIs. One entry per CDR3 protein, called by TCRdb with MiXCR from the 5' RACE reads. The sample lists roughly 150,000 distinct CDR3 sequences, 10% to 15% occurring once. V was cut by 9 bases and J by 6 bases, with 14 bases left in between. Germline lookup yields CDR1 MNHEY and CDR2 SMNVEV (reference sequence). This CDR3 contains 12 residues. The entry originates in a study of T-cell memory formation after mild COVID-19. On the study more broadly: Among the donors, TCR clusters were largely specific to each donor.

Findings and limits, study-wide: The authors did not confirm SARS-CoV-2 specificity of second-wave clones peaking day 37. Pre-infection memory harbored some responding clones, suggesting cross-reactive memory joined.

This receptor was identified in a man aged 18 to 29 who had mild COVID-19 (a few samples of this study predate the infection). Cell type and time point are not known. The specimen was PBMCs or a T cell subset sorted from them (not recorded which). The rearrangement uses TRBV27 and TRBJ2-5, with a tentative D call TRBD1 (7 bases). The CDR3 loop is CASGRRGQTQYF. The CDR3 DNA follows: TGTGCCAGTGGACGGAGGGGGCAGACCCAGTACTTC.